This TCR beta chain came from a study of blood T cell repertoires in COVID-19. Study background: T cells, B-cell-depleted T cells, or PBMCs provided the cDNA or gDNA that served as material.

This clone was counted a single time. This CDR3 is built from 14 residues. Trimming removed 0 bases at V and 5 bases at J, with 8 bases between. Per the germline V gene, CDR1 is SGHNT and CDR2 is YENEEA. Source study methods: Amplification with reference gene primers provided the estimates of nucleated cell counts. TCRdb's copy holds only in-frame clones and misses some; the assay was immunoSEQ multiplex PCR. The V and J calls and clone size were taken over from that table, and D and trimming were inferred from the DNA. The table has more than 150,000 clones, around 90% seen once. The source is a man in his fifties or sixties with acute or convalescent COVID-19. V usage is TRBV11-3 and J usage is TRBJ2-1, with a tentative D call TRBD1 (5 bases). Sequenced input: peripheral blood. Here the CDR3 DNA reads TGTGCCAGCAGCTTAGACCACAGGAACAATGAGCAGTTCTTC. Amino acid sequence: CASSLDHRNNEQFF.